The sequence of this TCR beta chain was determined in a study of T cell responses to AZD1222 COVID-19 vaccine. Study-wide results and limits: Donors were largely white British and mainly female; clonal diversity was possibly underestimated. Targeting of unmutated variant regions was reportedly seen in nearly half of spike-specific TCRs.

Worth noting for this clone: The antigen remains unidentified.

V dropped 4 bases and J dropped 0 bases, with 9 bases sitting between them. There are 14 residues in the CDR3. Germline V gene sequence: CDR1 SNHLY, CDR2 FYNNEI. Profiling relied on immunoSEQ multiplex PCR, and the TCRdb table lists in-frame clones only, not all of them. The table shows 150,000 to 200,000 clones, with 85% to 95% occurring only once. This rearrangement joins TRBV2 to TRBJ1-1; D remains unclear. The sequence came from an adult in good health. The material was peripheral blood, obtained on day 0 of AZD1222 vaccination. For the CDR3, the DNA is TGTGCCAGCAGTGGTTACCAGCTGAACACTGAAGCTTTCTTT. It codes for CASSGYQLNTEAFF.